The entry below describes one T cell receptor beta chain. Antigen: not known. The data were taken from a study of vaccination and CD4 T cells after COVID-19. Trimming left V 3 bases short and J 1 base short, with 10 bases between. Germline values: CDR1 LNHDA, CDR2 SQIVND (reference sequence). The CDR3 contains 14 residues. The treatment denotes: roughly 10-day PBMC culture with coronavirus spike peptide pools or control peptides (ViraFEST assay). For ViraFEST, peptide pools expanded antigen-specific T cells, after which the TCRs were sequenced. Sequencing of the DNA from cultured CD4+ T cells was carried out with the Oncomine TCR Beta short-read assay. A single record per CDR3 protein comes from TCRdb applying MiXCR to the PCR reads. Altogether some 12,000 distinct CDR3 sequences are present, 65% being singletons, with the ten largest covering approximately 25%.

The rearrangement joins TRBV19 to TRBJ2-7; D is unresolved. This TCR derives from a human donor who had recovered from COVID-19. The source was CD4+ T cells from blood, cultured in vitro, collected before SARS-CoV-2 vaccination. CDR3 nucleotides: TGTGCCAGTAGTATTAGGGATGGGTCCTACGAGCAGTACTTC. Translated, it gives CASSIRDGSYEQYF.